This passage covers 26 T cell receptor beta chains from one sample sequenced in a study of a mutant IDH1 vaccine in newly diagnosed glioma. Libraries were prepared by immunoSEQ multiplex PCR; TCRdb keeps only in-frame clonotypes and omits some of them. The sample has about 52,000 clones; 90% to 95% are singletons. Time point denoted: week 11, during vaccination. With topical imiquimod, each dose of the vaccine consisted of 300 ug of mutant IDH1 20-mer peptide. Their specific antigens are unknown. The sequencing here drew on PBMCs, taken from a glioma patient whose treatment included an IDH1 peptide vaccine. The receptors were sampled from a man in his forties or fifties with glioma.

This rearrangement joins TRBV5-1 to TRBJ1-1; D not resolved. Germline CDR1 and CDR2: SGHRS and YFSETQ. Trimming left V 4 bases short and J 3 bases short, with 16 bases between. The CDR3 spans 15 residues. CDR3 nucleotides: TGCGCCAGCAGCCCCCGCCCGAAATCGGACACTGAAGCTTTCTTT. This sequence encodes CASSPRPKSDTEAFF. Looking up the rest from reference TRBV5-1 and TRBJ1-1 gives the full variable domain: KAGVTQTPRYLIKTRGQQVTLSCSPISGHRSVSWYQQTPGQGLQFLFEYFSETQRNKGNFPGRFSGRQFSNSRSEMNVSTLELGDSALYLCASSPRPKSDTEAFFGQGTRLTVV.

The chain couples TRBV27 to TRBJ2-6, with D possibly being TRBD2 (6 bases). The CDR3 is 17 residues long. V lost 5 bases and J lost 0, with 14 bases in between. Germline V gene data show CDR1 as MNHEY and CDR2 as SMNVEV (reference sequence). In DNA, the CDR3 is TGTGCCAGCAGTCTTCAGGACGGGAGCTCTGGGGCCAACGTCCTGACTTTC. Translating it yields CASSLQDGSSGANVLTF.

The chain recombines TRBV18 with TRBJ2-1; no clear D gene. The V gene's germline CDR1 is KGHSH and CDR2 LQKENI. The CDR3 spans 13 residues. V shed 3 bases and J shed 4 bases, with 7 bases lying between them. The CDR3 region is CASSPDMYNEQFF. The CDR3 DNA reads TGTGCCAGCTCACCCGACATGTACAATGAGCAGTTCTTC.

This clone was detected only once. The chain has TRBV6-5 and TRBJ1-4; tentative D call: TRBD1 (5 bases). The V and J ends lost 6 bases and 7 bases respectively, with 15 bases between them. The CDR3 is 14 residues long. Germline V lookup: CDR1 MNHEY, CDR2 SVGAGI. CDR3 bases: TGTGCCAGCAGCTCTCCAGGGAGGGGTGAAAAACTGTTTTTT. Residues: CASSSPGRGEKLFF.

J is TRBJ2-3 and V is TRBV15; 8 positions match TRBD2. Trimming took 3 bases from V and 0 from J; bases not matched to a gene: 8. CDR1 and CDR2 (germline): LNHNV, YYDKDF (reference sequence). The CDR3 spans 17 residues. Here the CDR3 reads CATSRGSGGSSTDTQYF. The CDR3 coding sequence is TGTGCCACCAGCAGGGGAAGCGGGGGCTCTAGCACAGATACGCAGTATTTT.

The rearrangement joins TRBV4-3 to TRBJ2-5, with 10 bases identical to TRBD2. CDR1 and CDR2 from the germline V gene are LGHNA and YSLEER. Trimming cost V 0 bases and J 4 bases; bases outside gene matches: 8. The CDR3 loop spans 17 amino acids. This CDR3 reads CASSQDRASGGGETQYF. CDR3 nucleotides: TGCGCCAGCAGCCAAGATCGTGCTAGCGGGGGTGGAGAGACCCAGTACTTC.

This chain links TRBV9 with TRBJ2-2, with D perhaps matching TRBD2 (7 bases). CDR3 length: 19 residues. Trimming stripped 4 bases from V and 0 bases from J, with 22 bases between. CDR1 and CDR2 from the germline V gene are SGDLS and YYNGEE. CDR3: CASSFSHGGGGANTGELFF. As DNA, the CDR3 is TGTGCCAGCAGCTTCTCCCACGGGGGAGGGGGTGCGAACACCGGGGAGCTGTTTTTT.

The chain employs TRBV5-1 and TRBJ1-4, with D uncertain. Germline-derived CDR1 and CDR2 are SGHRS and YFSETQ. This CDR3 has 16 residues. Trimming left V 1 base short and J 0 bases short, with 10 bases between. The CDR3 DNA follows: TGCGCCAGCAGCTTGAAACAGATCGCAACTAATGAAAAACTGTTTTTT. Protein: CASSLKQIATNEKLFF.

The chain combines TRBV5-4 with TRBJ1-4; 7 nucleotides line up with TRBD1. The V gene end was trimmed by 4 bases and the J gene end by 7 bases; junction bases not matched to a gene: 7. Germline loops: CDR1 SGHNT, CDR2 YYREEE (reference sequence). The CDR3 loop spans 14 amino acids. This CDR3 is CASSLTGPGEKLFF. CDR3 coding DNA: TGTGCCAGCAGCCTGACAGGGCCGGGTGAAAAACTGTTTTTT.

J is TRBJ1-2 and V is TRBV28; TRBD1 matches 8 bases. The V and J ends lost 5 bases and 3 bases, in that order; junction bases with no gene match: 11. Germline lookup yields CDR1 MDHEN and CDR2 SYDVKM. The CDR3 has 16 amino acids. The CDR3 DNA follows: TGTGCCAGCAGTCCCTTGGACAGGGAAGCGTACTATGGCTACACCTTC. This codes for CASSPLDREAYYGYTF.

The chain employs TRBV13 and TRBJ2-3; D may be TRBD2 (5 bases). V dropped 0 bases and J dropped 2 bases, with 18 bases sitting between them. CDR3 length equals 18 residues. The V gene's germline CDR1 is PRHDT and CDR2 FYEKMQ (reference sequence). CDR3 nucleotides: TGTGCCAGCAGCTTAGGCTTTTTCTCCTACCGGGACACAGATACGCAGTATTTT. This encodes CASSLGFFSYRDTDTQYF.

The chain carries TRBV6-1 and TRBJ1-2, with D unclear. The ends were cut back, 4 bases at V and 7 bases at J, with 19 bases in the middle. The V gene's germline CDR1 is MNHNS and CDR2 SASEGT. This CDR3 has 15 residues. Written as DNA, the CDR3 is TGTGCCAGCAGTGGGTCGGGCAGGCCCCCTTCTGGCTACACCTTC. Translation: CASSGSGRPPSGYTF.

The chain carries TRBV29-1 and TRBJ2-3, with 7 positions matching TRBD2. The germline V gene has CDR1 SQVTM and CDR2 ANQGSEA. The CDR3 has 13 residues. J was trimmed by 3 bases and V by 3 bases; bases with no gene match: 3. The DNA of the CDR3 is TGCAGCGTTGAGGGGGGGACGACAGATACGCAGTATTTT. This translates into CSVEGGTTDTQYF.

The chain combines TRBV6-1 with TRBJ2-7; D call uncertain. CDR1 is MNHNS and CDR2 is SASEGT in the germline V gene. Trimming took 1 base from V and 7 from J, leaving 11 bases between them. The CDR3 consists of 13 residues. The CDR3 spells CASSEGGPREQYF. The CDR3 DNA is TGTGCCAGCAGTGAAGGAGGTCCAAGGGAGCAGTACTTC.

The rearrangement links TRBV5-1 to TRBJ1-1, with D unclear. The CDR3 covers 15 residues. Trimming shortened V by 4 bases and J by 1 base, and 14 bases separated the two germline ends. The V gene's germline CDR1 is SGHRS and CDR2 YFSETQ. CDR3 region: CASSPGPRQNTEAFF. The CDR3 DNA follows: TGCGCCAGCAGCCCTGGACCCCGACAGAACACTGAAGCTTTCTTT. The full variable domain, rest sourced from reference TRBV5-1 and TRBJ1-1, is KAGVTQTPRYLIKTRGQQVTLSCSPISGHRSVSWYQQTPGQGLQFLFEYFSETQRNKGNFPGRFSGRQFSNSRSEMNVSTLELGDSALYLCASSPGPRQNTEAFFGQGTRLTVV.

The chain joins TRBV2 to TRBJ1-5; a possible D gene is TRBD1 (6 bases). The CDR3 has 13 residues. V shed 4 bases and J shed 7 bases, with 11 bases lying between them. The germline CDR1 and CDR2 sequences are SNHLY and FYNNEI. The CDR3: CASSGAGEQPQHF. The CDR3 DNA is TGTGCCAGCAGTGGGGCAGGGGAACAGCCCCAGCATTTT. Complete variable domain (other parts from reference TRBV2 and TRBJ1-5): EPEVTQTPSHQVTQMGQEVILRCVPISNHLYFYWYRQILGQKVEFLVSFYNNEISEKSEIFDDQFSVERPDGSNFTLKIRSTKLEDSAMYFCASSGAGEQPQHFGDGTRLSIL.

The V call is TRBV5-4, the J call TRBJ2-7; tentatively, D is TRBD1 (5 bases). Germline V lookup: CDR1 SGHNT, CDR2 YYREEE (reference sequence). The germline V and J ends were trimmed by 0 bases and 3 bases, with 22 bases remaining between them. The CDR3 runs to 18 residues. CDR3 sequence reads: CASSLDGHRPDPIYEQYF. The CDR3 DNA reads as TGTGCCAGCAGCTTGGATGGACACCGACCGGATCCTATCTACGAGCAGTACTTC.

This chain connects TRBV6-5 to TRBJ2-1; TRBD1 aligns across 8 bases. The trim removed 6 bases at V and 7 bases at J, leaving 5 bases unmatched. In germline, CDR1 is MNHEY, CDR2 SVGAGI. The CDR3 length is 13 residues. The CDR3, as DNA: TGTGCCAGCAGGGAGACAGGGGCGAATGAGCAGTTCTTC. It translates to CASRETGANEQFF.

This chain connects TRBV30 to TRBJ2-7; D possibly corresponds to TRBD2 (7 bases). Germline CDR1 reads GTSNPN; CDR2 reads SVGIG (reference sequence). V shed 4 bases and J shed 5 bases, with 15 bases lying between them. The CDR3 runs to 13 residues. For the CDR3, the DNA is TGTGCCTGGAACGGGGGGCCCTTAGACGAGCAGTACTTC. It specifies CAWNGGPLDEQYF.

The chain combines TRBV30 with TRBJ1-1, with D unresolved. Deletions cut 7 bases from V and 5 bases from J, with 11 bases between. The CDR3 length is 11 residues. Germline V gene sequence: CDR1 GTSNPN, CDR2 SVGIG (reference sequence). As DNA, the CDR3 is TGTGCCTTTGCCAGGCAAACTGAAGCTTTCTTT. As protein: CAFARQTEAFF.

The CDR3, as DNA: TGTGCCAGCTCATACAGACAGGGAGGAGGTGAAAAACTGTTTTTT. As protein: CASSYRQGGGEKLFF. J is TRBJ1-4 and V is TRBV18, with 7 positions matching TRBD1. The CDR3 loop spans 15 amino acids. CDR1 KGHSH and CDR2 LQKENI come from the germline V gene. Unmatched junction bases numbered 10, after V lost 5 bases and J lost 7 bases. Complete variable domain (other parts from reference TRBV18 and TRBJ1-4): NAGVMQNPRHLVRRRGQEARLRCSPMKGHSHVYWYRQLPEEGLKFMVYLQKENIIDESGMPKERFSAEFPKEGPSILRIQQVVRGDSAAYFCASSYRQGGGEKLFFGSGTQLSVL.

The chain carries TRBV7-9 and TRBJ2-7; 9 bases map to TRBD1. The CDR3 extends over 17 amino acids. Germline V lookup: CDR1 SEHNR, CDR2 FQNEAQ (reference sequence). V lost 4 bases to trimming and J lost 0 bases; unmatched junction nucleotides: 10. CDR3 loop: CASSSLGGTGPSYEQYF. In DNA, the CDR3 is TGTGCCAGCAGCTCACTGGGGGGGACAGGGCCCTCCTACGAGCAGTACTTC.

This chain links TRBV28 with TRBJ1-2; 7 bases align to TRBD1. With V trimmed by 3 bases and J by 5 bases, 12 bases remained unmatched. The CDR3 contains 16 residues. Germline CDR1 MDHEN, CDR2 SYDVKM. CDR3 bases: TGTGCCAGCAGTTTCGGTGTGGGGGACAGACAGTATGGCTACACCTTC. As protein: CASSFGVGDRQYGYTF.

V is TRBV4-2 and J is TRBJ2-2; TRBD1 agrees at 7 bases. The V and J ends lost 5 bases and 3 bases, in that order; junction bases with no gene match: 9. This CDR3 has 16 amino acids. Germline CDR1 is LGHNA and CDR2 is YNFKEQ. CDR3 sequence reads: CASSSDRESYTGELFF. The CDR3 DNA is TGTGCCAGCAGCTCAGACAGGGAATCTTACACCGGGGAGCTGTTTTTT.

The gene calls are TRBV6-1 and TRBJ2-2; 10 bases align to TRBD1. V was pared by 0 bases and J by 6 bases, with 16 bases of the junction left unmatched. This CDR3 has 20 residues. Germline CDR1 reads MNHNS; CDR2 reads SASEGT. CDR3 DNA: TGTGCCAGCAGTGAAGCGCTTCGGGGACAGGGGAGAGGGTTCGCCGGGGAGCTGTTTTTT. This codes for CASSEALRGQGRGFAGELFF.

V is TRBV4-1 and J is TRBJ2-1; D ambiguous. The CDR3 consists of 11 residues. CDR1 and CDR2 (germline): MGHRA, YSYEKL. The V gene lost 0 bases and the J gene lost 6 bases, with 0 bases spanning the gap. The CDR3 is CASSQDNEQFF. The CDR3 DNA follows: TGCGCCAGCAGCCAAGACAATGAGCAGTTCTTC.